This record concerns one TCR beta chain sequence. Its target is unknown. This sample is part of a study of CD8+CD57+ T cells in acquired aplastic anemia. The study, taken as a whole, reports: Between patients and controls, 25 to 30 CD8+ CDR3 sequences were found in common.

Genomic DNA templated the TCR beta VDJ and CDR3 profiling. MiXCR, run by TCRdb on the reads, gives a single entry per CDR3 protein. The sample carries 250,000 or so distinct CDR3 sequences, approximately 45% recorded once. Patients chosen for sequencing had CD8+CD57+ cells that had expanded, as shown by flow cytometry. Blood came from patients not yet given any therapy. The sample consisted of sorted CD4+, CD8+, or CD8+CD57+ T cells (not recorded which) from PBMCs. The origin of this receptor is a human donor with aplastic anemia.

The CDR3 nucleotides are TGTGCCAGCAGCACTAAGCAGAGGGGGGGCACAGATACGCAGTATTTT. It specifies CASSTKQRGGTDTQYF. The J gene is TRBJ2-3, the V gene TRBV5-4; D might be TRBD1 or TRBD2, each matching 6 bases. The V end lost 4 bases, the J end lost 1 base, and 16 bases lay between the germline ends. The CDR3 runs 16 residues. Per the germline V gene, CDR1 is SGHNT and CDR2 is YYREEE (reference sequence). The full variable domain, with the rest looked up from reference TRBV5-4 and TRBJ2-3, is ETGVTQSPTHLIKTRGQQVTLRCSSQSGHNTVSWYQQALGQGPQFIFQYYREEENGRGNFPPRFSGLQFPNYSSELNVNALELDDSALYLCASSTKQRGGTDTQYFGPGTRLTVL.